These T cell receptor beta chains were read from a single sample in a study of cytotoxic CD8 clonotypes in ibrutinib-treated CLL. The table came from immunoSEQ multiplex PCR; TCRdb's copy has only in-frame clones and leaves some out. This sample carries approximately 70,000 clones, 70% to 90% of them seen once, and the ten largest clones take 7.5% to 8%. The specimen was PBMCs, collected at disease progression, from a patient treated with ibrutinib. These receptors originate from a human donor with chronic lymphocytic leukemia. Both conserved end residues are part of each CDR3. A D gene is named only where the DNA matches it firmly. The size of a clone is reported for some rows only, either as once, few or many, or as a class for expanded clones.

J gene: TRBJ1-5
V gene: TRBV27
D gene: NA
clone size: NA
CDR3 DNA: TGTGCCAGCAGATTATATAGCAATCAGCCCCAGCATTTT
CDR3 protein: CASRLYSNQPQHF

J gene: TRBJ1-5
V gene: TRBV25-1
D gene: TRBD1
clone size: NA
CDR3 DNA: TGTGCCAGCAGTGAGACAGGGGTGGGTCAGCCCCAGCATTTT
CDR3 protein: CASSETGVGQPQHF

J gene: TRBJ1-1
V gene: TRBV9
D gene: NA
clone size: NA
CDR3 DNA: TGTGCCAGCAGCCAGGACACTGAAGCTTTCTTT
CDR3 protein: CASSQDTEAFF

J gene: TRBJ2-7
V gene: TRBV19
D gene: NA
clone size: NA
CDR3 DNA: TGTGCCAGTAGTATTGGTGAGGGGGGGCCCAGATCCTACGAGCAGTACTTC
CDR3 protein: CASSIGEGGPRSYEQYF

J gene: TRBJ2-7
V gene: TRBV5-4
D gene: TRBD1
clone size: NA
CDR3 DNA: TGTGCCAGCAGCTTGGTGGCGGGGACAGGGGCCCCCCAGCAGTACTTC
CDR3 protein: CASSLVAGTGAPQQYF

J gene: TRBJ1-1
V gene: TRBV19
D gene: NA
clone size: NA
CDR3 DNA: TGTGCCAGTAGTACAAGACAGAGGAACACTGAAGCTTTCTTT
CDR3 protein: CASSTRQRNTEAFF

J gene: TRBJ2-7
V gene: TRBV6-5
D gene: TRBD1
clone size: once
CDR3 DNA: TGTGCCAGCAGTTACTCCCGACAGGGCTACGAGCAGTACTTC
CDR3 protein: CASSYSRQGYEQYF

J gene: TRBJ1-2
V gene: TRBV5-1
D gene: NA
clone size: many
CDR3 DNA: TGCGCCAGCAGCTTGGGGGGCGAGGTAGTCTCCGGCTACACCTTC
CDR3 protein: CASSLGGEVVSGYTF

J gene: TRBJ1-1
V gene: TRBV10-3
D gene: NA
clone size: NA
CDR3 DNA: TGTGCCATTTCTCCTTCCTTCTCTATGAACACTGAAGCTTTCTTT
CDR3 protein: CAISPSFSMNTEAFF

J gene: TRBJ2-1
V gene: TRBV4-1
D gene: NA
clone size: NA
CDR3 DNA: TGCGCCAGCAGCCATCTCTATAATGAGCAGTTCTTC
CDR3 protein: CASSHLYNEQFF

J gene: TRBJ2-2
V gene: TRBV5-1
D gene: TRBD1
clone size: NA
CDR3 DNA: TGCGCCAGCAGCTACGGGACAGGCAGTGTCAGGGAGCTGTTTTTT
CDR3 protein: CASSYGTGSVRELFF

J gene: TRBJ2-1
V gene: TRBV4-1
D gene: NA
clone size: once
CDR3 DNA: TGCGCCAGCAGCCAACCCTTTCGTACTAGTCACAATGAGCAGTTCTTC
CDR3 protein: CASSQPFRTSHNEQFF

J gene: TRBJ1-2
V gene: TRBV5-1
D gene: TRBD1
clone size: NA
CDR3 DNA: TGCGCCAGCAGCCCTACGACAGGGAGCGGCTACACCTTC
CDR3 protein: CASSPTTGSGYTF

J gene: TRBJ1-5
V gene: TRBV7-2
D gene: NA
clone size: NA
CDR3 DNA: TGTGCCAGCAGCTTTTATAGCAATCAGCCCCAGCATTTT
CDR3 protein: CASSFYSNQPQHF

J gene: TRBJ1-2
V gene: TRBV6-1
D gene: NA
clone size: NA
CDR3 DNA: TGTGCCAGCAGTGAACTGTGGGGAGCTAACTATGGCTACACCTTC
CDR3 protein: CASSELWGANYGYTF

J gene: TRBJ1-3
V gene: TRBV5-6
D gene: NA
clone size: NA
CDR3 DNA: TGTGCCAGCAGCTTGGATTCAACCTGGGCCCTCTCTGGAAACACCATATATTTT
CDR3 protein: CASSLDSTWALSGNTIYF

J gene: TRBJ1-3
V gene: TRBV18
D gene: TRBD1
clone size: NA
CDR3 DNA: TGTGCCAGCTCACCTCAGACAGGGGCCGCCTCTGGAAACACCATATATTTT
CDR3 protein: CASSPQTGAASGNTIYF

J gene: TRBJ2-7
V gene: TRBV11-2
D gene: TRBD2
clone size: NA
CDR3 DNA: TGTGCCAGCAGCTTAGATCTCTCTAGCGGATTCTCCTACGAGCAGTACTTC
CDR3 protein: CASSLDLSSGFSYEQYF

J gene: TRBJ2-7
V gene: TRBV7-9
D gene: TRBD2
clone size: NA
CDR3 DNA: TGTGCCAGCAGCTTAGGCGGGGGTACTAGCTCTGACGAGCAGTACTTC
CDR3 protein: CASSLGGGTSSDEQYF

J gene: TRBJ2-7
V gene: TRBV27
D gene: TRBD1
clone size: once
CDR3 DNA: TGTGCCAGCAGTCATACCGGGACAGGGGGTTACGAGCAGTACTTC
CDR3 protein: CASSHTGTGGYEQYF